This is a list of T cell receptor beta chains from one sample in a study of blood T cells in healthy people across ages. TCRdb recomputed calls from the 5' RACE reads with MiXCR, one row per CDR3 protein. This sample has just over 800,000 distinct CDR3 sequences, with 60% to 80% found just once. Source material: blood. Receptors were obtained from a man younger than 40 in good health. CDR3s include the opening cysteine and the closing phenylalanine or tryptophan. Each record gives: D gene, V gene, clone size, J gene, CDR3 DNA, CDR3 protein. A D gene is named only where the DNA matches it firmly. Not every row has a clone size; where given, it reads once, few, many or a size class.

-	TRBV5-1	-	TRBJ2-3	TGCGCCAGCAGTGCTGGGACCCGCACAGATACGCAGTATTTT	CASSAGTRTDTQYF
-	TRBV29-1	-	TRBJ2-7	TGCAGCGTGAGTGGTGGTTCCTACGAGCAGTACTTC	CSVSGGSYEQYF
-	TRBV27	-	TRBJ2-1	TGTGCCACCGGGGTCCTCTCCTACAATGAGCAGTTCTTC	CATGVLSYNEQFF
-	TRBV7-2	-	TRBJ2-1	TGTGCCAGCGGCCAAGGCGGGGTTAACAATGAGCAGTTCTTC	CASGQGGVNNEQFF
-	TRBV10-3	-	TRBJ1-5	TGTGCCATCAGTGAGTCAGACGGGGGGCGCGGCGTCTATAGCAATCAGCCCCAGCATTTT	CAISESDGGRGVYSNQPQHF
TRBD2	TRBV28	few	TRBJ2-5	TGTGCCAGCAGTCGCGGGGGGCGAGAGACCCAGTACTTC	CASSRGGRETQYF
-	TRBV6-5	few	TRBJ2-7	TGTGCCAGCAGTTACTCCGGGGCAGGGCCCTCCTACGAGCAGTACTTC	CASSYSGAGPSYEQYF
-	TRBV20-1	many	TRBJ2-5	TGCAGTGCTAGAGAAGAGACCCAGTACTTC	CSAREETQYF
-	TRBV7-9	-	TRBJ2-1	TGTGCCAGCAGCTGTGGCAGGTACAATGAGCAGTTCTTC	CASSCGRYNEQFF
-	TRBV5-1	-	TRBJ1-3	TGCGCCAGCAGCTTCTCCGACCCAGGAAGTGGAAACACCATATATTTT	CASSFSDPGSGNTIYF
-	TRBV7-9	-	TRBJ1-2	TGTGCCAGCAGCTTTCCTTCCACTGGCTACACCTTC	CASSFPSTGYTF
TRBD1	TRBV27	-	TRBJ1-2	TGTGCCAGCAGTTTCCGTAGGACAGGGGATACCTATGGCTACACCTTC	CASSFRRTGDTYGYTF
-	TRBV27	many	TRBJ2-1	TGTGCCAGCAGTTTATGGGTCAGTTCCTACAATGAGCAGTTCTTC	CASSLWVSSYNEQFF
TRBD2	TRBV3-1	-	TRBJ2-7	TGTGCCAGCAGCCCCGGAACGGGAGGAGTGTATGGGCAGTACTTC	CASSPGTGGVYGQYF
TRBD2	TRBV4-3	-	TRBJ2-7	TGCGCCAGCAGCCCAACCGGACTAGCGGGGGGATTCTACGAGCAGTACTTC	CASSPTGLAGGFYEQYF
-	TRBV3-1	-	TRBJ1-5	TGTGCCAGCAGCCAAGATGTGAATCAGCCCCAGCATTTT	CASSQDVNQPQHF
TRBD1	TRBV3-1	-	TRBJ1-4	TGTGCCAGCAGCCAAGGGACAGGGTTAAATGAAAAACTGTTTTTT	CASSQGTGLNEKLFF
-	TRBV18	-	TRBJ1-2	TGTGCCAGCTCACCAGGGACGGAGGGTAACTATGGCTACACCTTC	CASSPGTEGNYGYTF
-	TRBV2	-	TRBJ2-4	TGTGCCAGCAGTGACTACCGGGCAACCTTAAACATTCAGTACTTC	CASSDYRATLNIQYF
-	TRBV2	-	TRBJ2-4	TGTGCCAGCGGAACCCTCTTCGGGGAGCAGTACTTC	CASGTLFGEQYF
-	TRBV5-5	-	TRBJ2-5	TGTGCCAGCAGCTTGACGCCACCAATGGGGGGTCAGACCCAGTACTTC	CASSLTPPMGGQTQYF
-	TRBV7-2	-	TRBJ2-7	TGTGCCAGCAGCTTCCTAGACAGCTCCTACGAGCAGTACTTC	CASSFLDSSYEQYF
-	TRBV6-2/TRBV6-3	-	TRBJ2-4	TGTGCCAGCAGTTACACAGGTGAAGGGGTCGCCCTCAACATTCAGTACTTC	CASSYTGEGVALNIQYF
TRBD1	TRBV15	few	TRBJ1-2	TGTGCCACCAGCAGAGATCCCGGGGACAGTCGCTATGGCTACACCTTC	CATSRDPGDSRYGYTF
TRBD1	TRBV20-1	-	TRBJ1-5	TGCAGTGCTTGGACAGGGGTTCAGCCCCAGCATTTT	CSAWTGVQPQHF
TRBD1	TRBV28	-	TRBJ2-7	TGTGCCAGCACCCAACCTCCCGGACAGGGGCCTCAGGCCTACGAGCAGTACTTC	CASTQPPGQGPQAYEQYF
-	TRBV5-1	-	TRBJ2-2	TGCGCCAGCAGCGTGACTTTGAACACCGGGGAGCTGTTTTTT	CASSVTLNTGELFF
-	TRBV29-1	few	TRBJ2-5	TGCAGCGAGTTAATACCGGGACCGGTACAAGAGACCCAGTACTTC	CSELIPGPVQETQYF
-	TRBV27	-	TRBJ2-7	TGTGCCAGCAGTCTCTCCCTCGGGTACGAGCAGTACTTC	CASSLSLGYEQYF
-	TRBV2	-	TRBJ2-3	TGTGCCAGCAGTGAATGGCAGGACACAGATACGCAGTATTTT	CASSEWQDTDTQYF
-	TRBV5-1	-	TRBJ1-6	TGCGCCAGCAGCTCCTACGAGGGGGTTGCGTCCTATAATTCACCCCTCCACTTT	CASSSYEGVASYNSPLHF
-	TRBV18	-	TRBJ1-2	TGTGCCAGCTCACCAGGCCAGAGGGGTGACTATGGCTACACCTTC	CASSPGQRGDYGYTF
-	TRBV7-2	-	TRBJ2-5	TGTGCCAGCAGCTTAGCGCTCGGGGGGCTGGAGACCCAGTACTTC	CASSLALGGLETQYF
-	TRBV6-1	few	TRBJ2-1	TGTGCCAGCAGTGAAAACAATGAGCAGTTCTTC	CASSENNEQFF
-	TRBV9	-	TRBJ1-2	TGTGCCAGCAGCGTAGCTCGAAACGGGATGGCAGGGGCTAACTATGGCTACACCTTC	CASSVARNGMAGANYGYTF
-	TRBV10-3	once	TRBJ2-6	TGTGCCATCAGTGACAATCGTTTGGGACCTCGCTCTGGGGCCAACGTCCTGACTTTC	CAISDNRLGPRSGANVLTF
-	TRBV4-2	few	TRBJ2-4	TGTGCCAGCAGCCAAGAACGACGGTCTCAGTACTTC	CASSQERRSQYF
TRBD2	TRBV9	-	TRBJ2-3	TGTGCCAGCAGCTCCCCAGCGGGGGGAAGTATTAGCACAGATACGCAGTATTTT	CASSSPAGGSISTDTQYF
-	TRBV9	-	TRBJ2-6	TGTGCCAGCAGCGTAGTTGGCAGCCTCTCTGGGGCCAACGTCCTGACTTTC	CASSVVGSLSGANVLTF
TRBD1	TRBV5-1	-	TRBJ1-6	TGCGCCAGCAGCTTGAAGGGACAGGGGAGCTCCTATAATTCACCCCTCCACTTT	CASSLKGQGSSYNSPLHF
-	TRBV5-1	few	TRBJ1-1	TGCGCCAGCAGCTTGATGGGGAGTGGCACTGAAGCTTTCTTT	CASSLMGSGTEAFF
TRBD1	TRBV12-3/TRBV12-4	once	TRBJ1-4	TGTGCCAGCAGTAGGGACAGGGGATTGGGAAAACTGTTTTTT	CASSRDRGLGKLFF
TRBD2	TRBV7-2	-	TRBJ2-5	TGTGCCAGCAGCGCCTGGGGGGGAGCAGAGACCCAGTACTTC	CASSAWGGAETQYF
-	TRBV4-3	-	TRBJ2-5	TGCGCCAGCAGCCAGGGCCTTGGAGAGACCCAGTACTTC	CASSQGLGETQYF
TRBD1	TRBV20-1	-	TRBJ2-6	TGCAGTGCTAGAGATCAACAGGGGGCTGGGGCCAACGTCCTGACTTTC	CSARDQQGAGANVLTF
TRBD2	TRBV10-3	-	TRBJ2-1	TGTGCCATCATGAGGACTAGCGGGGGGGAGCAGTTCTTC	CAIMRTSGGEQFF
-	TRBV7-9	few	TRBJ2-3	TGTGCCAGCCTTCGGGCCGGCACAGATACGCAGTATTTT	CASLRAGTDTQYF